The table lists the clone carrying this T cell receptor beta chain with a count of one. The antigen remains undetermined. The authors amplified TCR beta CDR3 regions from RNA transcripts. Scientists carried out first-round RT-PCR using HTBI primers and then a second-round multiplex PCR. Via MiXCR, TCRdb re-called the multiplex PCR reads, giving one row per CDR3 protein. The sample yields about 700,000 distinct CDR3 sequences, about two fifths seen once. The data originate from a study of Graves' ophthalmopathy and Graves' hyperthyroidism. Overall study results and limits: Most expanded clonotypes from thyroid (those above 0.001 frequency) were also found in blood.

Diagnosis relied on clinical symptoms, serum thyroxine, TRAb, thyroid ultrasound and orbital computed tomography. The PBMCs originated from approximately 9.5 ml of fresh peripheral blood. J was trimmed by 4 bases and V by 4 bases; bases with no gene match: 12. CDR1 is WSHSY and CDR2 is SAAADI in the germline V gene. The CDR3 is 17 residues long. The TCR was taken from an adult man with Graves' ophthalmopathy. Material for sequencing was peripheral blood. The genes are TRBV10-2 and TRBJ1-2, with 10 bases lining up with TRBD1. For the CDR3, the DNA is TGCGCCAGCAGTGGCCATGGACAGGGGGACTTAGGCTATGGCTACACCTTC. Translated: CASSGHGQGDLGYGYTF.